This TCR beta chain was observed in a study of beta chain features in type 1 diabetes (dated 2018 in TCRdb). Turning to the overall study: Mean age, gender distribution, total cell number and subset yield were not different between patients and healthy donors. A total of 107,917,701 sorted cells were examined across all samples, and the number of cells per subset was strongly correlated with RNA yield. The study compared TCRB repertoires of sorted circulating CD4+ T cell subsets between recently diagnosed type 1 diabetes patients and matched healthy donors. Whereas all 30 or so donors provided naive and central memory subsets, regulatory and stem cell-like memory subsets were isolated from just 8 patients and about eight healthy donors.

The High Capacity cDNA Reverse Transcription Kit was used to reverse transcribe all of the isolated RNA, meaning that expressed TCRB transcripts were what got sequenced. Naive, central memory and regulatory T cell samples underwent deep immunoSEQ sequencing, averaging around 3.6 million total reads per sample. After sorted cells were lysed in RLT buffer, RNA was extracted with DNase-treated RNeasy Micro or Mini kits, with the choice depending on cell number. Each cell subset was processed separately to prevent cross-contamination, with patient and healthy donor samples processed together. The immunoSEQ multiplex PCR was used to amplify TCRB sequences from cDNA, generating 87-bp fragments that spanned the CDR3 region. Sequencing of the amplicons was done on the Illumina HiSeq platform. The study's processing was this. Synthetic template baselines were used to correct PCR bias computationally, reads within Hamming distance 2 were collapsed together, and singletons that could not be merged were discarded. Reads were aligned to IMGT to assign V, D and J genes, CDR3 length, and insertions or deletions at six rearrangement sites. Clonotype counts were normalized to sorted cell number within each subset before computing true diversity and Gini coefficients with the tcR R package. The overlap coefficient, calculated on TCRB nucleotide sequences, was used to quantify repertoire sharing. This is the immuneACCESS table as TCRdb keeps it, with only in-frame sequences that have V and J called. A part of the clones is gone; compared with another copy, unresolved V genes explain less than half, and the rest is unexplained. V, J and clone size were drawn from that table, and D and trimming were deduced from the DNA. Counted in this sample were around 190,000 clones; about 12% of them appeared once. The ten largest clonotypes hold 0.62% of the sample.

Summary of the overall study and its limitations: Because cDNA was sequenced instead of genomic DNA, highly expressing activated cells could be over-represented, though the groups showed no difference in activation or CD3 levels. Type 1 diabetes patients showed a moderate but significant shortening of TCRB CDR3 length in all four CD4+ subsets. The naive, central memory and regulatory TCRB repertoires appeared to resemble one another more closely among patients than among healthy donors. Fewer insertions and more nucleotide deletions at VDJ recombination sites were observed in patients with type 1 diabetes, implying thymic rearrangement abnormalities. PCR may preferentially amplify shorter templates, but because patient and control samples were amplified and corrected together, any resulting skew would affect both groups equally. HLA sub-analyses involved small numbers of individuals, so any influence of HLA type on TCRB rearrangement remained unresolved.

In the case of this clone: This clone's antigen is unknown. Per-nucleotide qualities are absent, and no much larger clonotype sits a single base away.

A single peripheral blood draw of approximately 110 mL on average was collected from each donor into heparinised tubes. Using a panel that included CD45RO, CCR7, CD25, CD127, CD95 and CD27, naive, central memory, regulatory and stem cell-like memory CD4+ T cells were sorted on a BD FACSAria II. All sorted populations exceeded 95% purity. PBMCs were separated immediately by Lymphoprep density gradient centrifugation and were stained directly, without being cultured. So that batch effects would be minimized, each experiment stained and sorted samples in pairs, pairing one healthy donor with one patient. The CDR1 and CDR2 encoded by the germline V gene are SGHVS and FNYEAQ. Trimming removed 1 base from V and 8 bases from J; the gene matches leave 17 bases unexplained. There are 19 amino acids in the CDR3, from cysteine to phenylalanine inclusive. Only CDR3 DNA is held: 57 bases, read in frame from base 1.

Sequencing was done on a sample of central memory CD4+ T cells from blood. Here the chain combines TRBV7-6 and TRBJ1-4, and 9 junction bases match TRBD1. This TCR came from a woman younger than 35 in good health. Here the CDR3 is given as CASSLETLGTGLSGEKLFF. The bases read TGTGCCAGCAGCTTAGAGACCCTTGGGACAGGGCTGTCGGGCGAAAAACTGTTTTTT.